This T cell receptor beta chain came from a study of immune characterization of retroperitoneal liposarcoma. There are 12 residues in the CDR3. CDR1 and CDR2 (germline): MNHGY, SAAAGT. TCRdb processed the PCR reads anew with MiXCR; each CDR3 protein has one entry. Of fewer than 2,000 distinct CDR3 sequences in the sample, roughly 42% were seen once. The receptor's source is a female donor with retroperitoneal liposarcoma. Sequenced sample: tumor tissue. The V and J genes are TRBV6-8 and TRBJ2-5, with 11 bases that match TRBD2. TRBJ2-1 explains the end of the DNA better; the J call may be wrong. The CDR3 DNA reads TGTGCCAGCAGGGGACTAGCGGATGAGCAGTTCTTC. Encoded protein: CASRGLADEQFF.